Described below is a single TCR beta chain sequence and its context. The sample belongs to a study of cytomegalovirus exposure and HLA in healthy donors. This PCR relied on a set of 60 Vbeta primers and 13 Jbeta primers. Data came from immunoSEQ multiplex PCR; TCRdb stores just in-frame clones and leaves some out. Of about 140,000 clones in the sample, about four fifths were seen once. The CDR3 covers 19 residues. In germline, CDR1 is SGHTS, CDR2 YDEGEE. V lost 0 bases and J lost 2; bases outside the gene matches: 12. Sample: PBMCs. This receptor was taken from a man aged 40-55 years in good health and CMV-seronegative. This rearrangement joins TRBV5-8 to TRBJ1-4; 8 bases fit TRBD1. CDR3 in DNA: TGTGCCAGCAGCTTGGGAAACGGACAGGGCTCTCGTACTAATGAAAAACTGTTTTTT. Translated, it gives CASSLGNGQGSRTNEKLFF.